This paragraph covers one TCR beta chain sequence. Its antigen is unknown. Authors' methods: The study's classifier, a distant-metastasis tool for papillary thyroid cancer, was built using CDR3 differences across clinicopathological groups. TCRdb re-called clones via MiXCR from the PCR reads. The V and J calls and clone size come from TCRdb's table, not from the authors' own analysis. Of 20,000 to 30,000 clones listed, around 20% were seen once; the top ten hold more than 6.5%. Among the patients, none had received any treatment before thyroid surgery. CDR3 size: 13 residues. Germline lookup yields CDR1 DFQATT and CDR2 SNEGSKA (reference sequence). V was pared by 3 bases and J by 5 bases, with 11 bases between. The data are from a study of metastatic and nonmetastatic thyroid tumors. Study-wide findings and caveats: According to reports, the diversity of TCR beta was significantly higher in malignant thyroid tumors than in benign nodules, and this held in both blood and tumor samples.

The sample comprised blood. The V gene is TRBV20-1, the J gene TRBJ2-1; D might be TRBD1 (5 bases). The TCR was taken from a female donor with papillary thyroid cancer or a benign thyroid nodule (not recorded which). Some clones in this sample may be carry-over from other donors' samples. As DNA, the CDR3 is TGCAGTGCTAGTCAGGGTTCCCACAATGAGCAGTTCTTC. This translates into CSASQGSHNEQFF.